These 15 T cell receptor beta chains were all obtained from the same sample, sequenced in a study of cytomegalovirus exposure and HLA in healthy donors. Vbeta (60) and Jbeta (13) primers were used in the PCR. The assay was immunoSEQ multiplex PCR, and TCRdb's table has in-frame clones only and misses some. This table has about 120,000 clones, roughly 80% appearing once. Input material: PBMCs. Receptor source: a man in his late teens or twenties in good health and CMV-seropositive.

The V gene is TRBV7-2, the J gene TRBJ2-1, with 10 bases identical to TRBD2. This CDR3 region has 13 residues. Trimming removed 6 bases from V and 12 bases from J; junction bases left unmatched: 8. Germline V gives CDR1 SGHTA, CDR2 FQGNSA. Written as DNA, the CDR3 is TGTGCCAGCAGTTCCAGCGGGGGGGTTGGGCAGTTCTTC. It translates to CASSSSGGVGQFF. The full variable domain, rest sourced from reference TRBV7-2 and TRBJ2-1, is GAGVSQSPSNKVTEKGKDVELRCDPISGHTALYWYRQSLGQGLEFLIYFQGNSAPDKSGLPSDRFSAERTGGSVSTLTIQRTQQEDSAVYLCASSSSGGVGQFFGPGTRLTVL.

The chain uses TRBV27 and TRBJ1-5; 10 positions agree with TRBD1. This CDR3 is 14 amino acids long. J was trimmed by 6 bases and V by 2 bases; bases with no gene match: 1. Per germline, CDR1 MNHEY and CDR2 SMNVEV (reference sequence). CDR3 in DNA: TGTGCCAGCAGTTTAAGGACAGGGGGTCAGCCCCAGCATTTT. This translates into CASSLRTGGQPQHF.

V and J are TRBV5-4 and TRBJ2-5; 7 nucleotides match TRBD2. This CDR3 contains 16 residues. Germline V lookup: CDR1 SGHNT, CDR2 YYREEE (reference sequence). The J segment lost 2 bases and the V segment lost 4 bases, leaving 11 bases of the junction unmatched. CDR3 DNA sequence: TGTGCCAGCAGCGATCCCGCGCAGGGAGGGCAAGAGACCCAGTACTTC. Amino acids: CASSDPAQGGQETQYF.

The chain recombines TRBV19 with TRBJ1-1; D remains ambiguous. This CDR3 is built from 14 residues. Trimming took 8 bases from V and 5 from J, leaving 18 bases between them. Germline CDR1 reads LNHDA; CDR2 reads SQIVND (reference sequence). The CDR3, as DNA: TGTGCCAGTCATGACCGGGCTAGCGGGACTGAAGCTTTCTTT. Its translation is CASHDRASGTEAFF.

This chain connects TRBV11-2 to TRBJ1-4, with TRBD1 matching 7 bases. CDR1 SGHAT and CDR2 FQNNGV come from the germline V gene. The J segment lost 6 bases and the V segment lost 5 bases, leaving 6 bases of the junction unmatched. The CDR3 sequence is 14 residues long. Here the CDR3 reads CASSTRTGDEKLFF. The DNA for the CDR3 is TGTGCCAGCAGCACGCGGACAGGCGATGAAAAACTGTTTTTT.

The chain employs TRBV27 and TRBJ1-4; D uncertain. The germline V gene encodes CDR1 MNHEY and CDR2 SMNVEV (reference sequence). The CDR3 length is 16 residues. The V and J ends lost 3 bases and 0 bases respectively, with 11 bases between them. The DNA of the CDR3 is TGTGCCAGCAGTTTCGAAGACTTTGCAACTAATGAAAAACTGTTTTTT. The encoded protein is CASSFEDFATNEKLFF.

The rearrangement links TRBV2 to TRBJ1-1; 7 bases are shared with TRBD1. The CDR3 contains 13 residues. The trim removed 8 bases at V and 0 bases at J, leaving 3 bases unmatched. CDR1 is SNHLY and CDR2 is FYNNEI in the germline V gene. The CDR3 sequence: CASDRVMNTEAFF. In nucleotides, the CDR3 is TGTGCCAGCGACAGGGTCATGAACACTGAAGCTTTCTTT.

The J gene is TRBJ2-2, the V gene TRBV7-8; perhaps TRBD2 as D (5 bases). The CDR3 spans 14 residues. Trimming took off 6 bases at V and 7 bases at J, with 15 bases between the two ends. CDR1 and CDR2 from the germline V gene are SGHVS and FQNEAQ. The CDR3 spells CASRVEEWGGELFF. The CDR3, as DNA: TGTGCCAGCAGAGTGGAGGAGTGGGGCGGGGAGCTGTTTTTT.

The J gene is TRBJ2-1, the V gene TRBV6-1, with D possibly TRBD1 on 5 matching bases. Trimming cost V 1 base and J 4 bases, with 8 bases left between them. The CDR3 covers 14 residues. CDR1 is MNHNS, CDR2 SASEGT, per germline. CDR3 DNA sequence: TGTGCCAGCAGTGAAGTAGGGGAATACAATGAGCAGTTCTTC. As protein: CASSEVGEYNEQFF.

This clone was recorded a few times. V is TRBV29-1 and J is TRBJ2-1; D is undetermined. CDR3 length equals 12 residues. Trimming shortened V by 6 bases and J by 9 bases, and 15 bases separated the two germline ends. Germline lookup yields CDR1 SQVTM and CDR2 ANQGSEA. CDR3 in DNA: TGCAGCGTCGCAACTTCCGGTTTTGAGCAGTTCTTC. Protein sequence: CSVATSGFEQFF.

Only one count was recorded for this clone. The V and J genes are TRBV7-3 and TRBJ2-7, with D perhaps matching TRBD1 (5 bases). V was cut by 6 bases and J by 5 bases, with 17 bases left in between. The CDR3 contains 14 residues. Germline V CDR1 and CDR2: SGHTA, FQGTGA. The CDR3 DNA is TGTGCCAGCAGGGTCACCCTCGACAGCCACGAGCAGTACTTC. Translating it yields CASRVTLDSHEQYF. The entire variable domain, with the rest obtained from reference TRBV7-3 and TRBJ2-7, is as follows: GAGVSQTPSNKVTEKGKYVELRCDPISGHTALYWYRQSLGQGPEFLIYFQGTGAADDSGLPNDRFFAVRPEGSVSTLKIQRTERGDSAVYLCASRVTLDSHEQYFGPGTRLTVT.

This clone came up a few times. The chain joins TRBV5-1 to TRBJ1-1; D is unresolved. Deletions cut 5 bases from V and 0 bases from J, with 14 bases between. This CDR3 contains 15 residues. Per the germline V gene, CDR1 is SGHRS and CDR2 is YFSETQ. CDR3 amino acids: CASRFPGGVNTEAFF. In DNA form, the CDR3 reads TGCGCCAGCAGGTTCCCCGGTGGAGTGAACACTGAAGCTTTCTTT.

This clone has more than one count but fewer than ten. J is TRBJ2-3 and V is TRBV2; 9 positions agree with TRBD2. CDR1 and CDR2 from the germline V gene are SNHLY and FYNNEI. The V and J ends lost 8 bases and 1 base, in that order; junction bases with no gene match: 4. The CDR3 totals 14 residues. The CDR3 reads CASLRTSGTDTQYF. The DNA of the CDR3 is TGTGCCAGCCTTCGGACTAGCGGCACAGATACGCAGTATTTT.

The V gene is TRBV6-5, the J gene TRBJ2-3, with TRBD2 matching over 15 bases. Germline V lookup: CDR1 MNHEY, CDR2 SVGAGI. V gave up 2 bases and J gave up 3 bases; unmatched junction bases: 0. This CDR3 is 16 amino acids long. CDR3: CASSYGLAGGTDTQYF. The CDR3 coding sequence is TGTGCCAGCAGTTACGGACTAGCGGGGGGGACAGATACGCAGTATTTT.

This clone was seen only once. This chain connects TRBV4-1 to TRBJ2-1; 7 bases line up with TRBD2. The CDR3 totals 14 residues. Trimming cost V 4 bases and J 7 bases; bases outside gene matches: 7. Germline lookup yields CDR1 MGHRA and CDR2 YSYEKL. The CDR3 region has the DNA TGCGCCAGCAGCCTCTACCCCGGGGGGAATGAGCAGTTCTTC. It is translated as CASSLYPGGNEQFF.